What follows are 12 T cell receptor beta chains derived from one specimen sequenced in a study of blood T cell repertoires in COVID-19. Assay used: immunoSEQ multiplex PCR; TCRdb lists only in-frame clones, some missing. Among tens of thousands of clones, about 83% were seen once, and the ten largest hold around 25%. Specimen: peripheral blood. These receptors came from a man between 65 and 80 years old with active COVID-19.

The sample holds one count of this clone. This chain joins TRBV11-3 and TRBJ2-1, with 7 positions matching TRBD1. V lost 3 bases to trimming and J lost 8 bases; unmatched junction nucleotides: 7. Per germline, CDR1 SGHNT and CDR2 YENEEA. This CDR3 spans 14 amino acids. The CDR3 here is CASSFRDRLDEQFF. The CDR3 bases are TGTGCCAGCAGCTTCCGGGACAGACTGGATGAGCAGTTCTTC.

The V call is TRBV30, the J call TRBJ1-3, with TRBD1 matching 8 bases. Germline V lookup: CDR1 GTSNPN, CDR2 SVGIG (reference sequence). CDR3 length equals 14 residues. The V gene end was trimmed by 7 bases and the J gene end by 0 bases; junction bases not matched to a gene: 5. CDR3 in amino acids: CAYDRGSSGNTIYF. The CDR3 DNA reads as TGTGCCTACGACAGGGGCTCCTCTGGAAACACCATATATTTT.

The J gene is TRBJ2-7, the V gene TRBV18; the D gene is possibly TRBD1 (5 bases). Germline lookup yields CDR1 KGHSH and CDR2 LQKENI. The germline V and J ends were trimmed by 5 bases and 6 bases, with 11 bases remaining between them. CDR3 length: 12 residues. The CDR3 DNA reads TGTGCCAGCTCATCCCGACAGCTCGAGCAGTACTTC. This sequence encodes CASSSRQLEQYF.

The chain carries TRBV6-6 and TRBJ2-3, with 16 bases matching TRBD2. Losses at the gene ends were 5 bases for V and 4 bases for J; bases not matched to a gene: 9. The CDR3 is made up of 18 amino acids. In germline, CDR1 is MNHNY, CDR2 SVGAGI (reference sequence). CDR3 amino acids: CASSPGLAGGLGADTQYF. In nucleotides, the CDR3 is TGTGCCAGCAGTCCGGGACTAGCGGGGGGGTTGGGGGCAGATACGCAGTATTTT.

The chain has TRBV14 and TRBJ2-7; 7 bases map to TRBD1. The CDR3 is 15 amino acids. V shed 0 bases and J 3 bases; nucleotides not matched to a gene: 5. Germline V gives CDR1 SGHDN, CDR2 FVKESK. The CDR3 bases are TGTGCCAGCAGCCAAGATCTGGGACAGAACTACGAGCAGTACTTC. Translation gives CASSQDLGQNYEQYF.

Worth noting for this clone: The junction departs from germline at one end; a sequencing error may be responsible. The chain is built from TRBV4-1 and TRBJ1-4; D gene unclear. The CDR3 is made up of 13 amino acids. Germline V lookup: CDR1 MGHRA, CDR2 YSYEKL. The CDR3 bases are TGCGCCAGCAGCCAAGATTCGTCGCGGGATCTTCTTTTT. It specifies CASSQDSSRDLLF.

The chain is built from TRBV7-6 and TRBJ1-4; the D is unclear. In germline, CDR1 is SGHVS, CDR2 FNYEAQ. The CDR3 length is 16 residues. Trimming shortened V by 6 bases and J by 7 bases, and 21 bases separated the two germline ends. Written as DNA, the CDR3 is TGTGCCAGCAGTTTTAGGTTGAGCGGATCGGGTGAAAAACTGTTTTTT. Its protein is CASSFRLSGSGEKLFF.

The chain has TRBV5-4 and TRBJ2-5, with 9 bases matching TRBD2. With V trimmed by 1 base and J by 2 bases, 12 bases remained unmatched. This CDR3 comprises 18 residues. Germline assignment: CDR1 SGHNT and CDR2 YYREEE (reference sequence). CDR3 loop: CASSLKWSSGTVQETQYF. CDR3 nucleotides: TGTGCCAGCAGCTTGAAGTGGTCTAGCGGGACGGTACAAGAGACCCAGTACTTC. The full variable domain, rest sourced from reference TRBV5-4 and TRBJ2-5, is ETGVTQSPTHLIKTRGQQVTLRCSSQSGHNTVSWYQQALGQGPQFIFQYYREEENGRGNFPPRFSGLQFPNYSSELNVNALELDDSALYLCASSLKWSSGTVQETQYFGPGTRLLVL.

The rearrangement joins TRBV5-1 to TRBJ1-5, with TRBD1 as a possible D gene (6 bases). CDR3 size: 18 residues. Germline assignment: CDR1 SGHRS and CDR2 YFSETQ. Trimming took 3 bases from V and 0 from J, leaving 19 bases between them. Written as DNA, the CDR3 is TGCGCCAGCAGCTCACCCGGGACATTTCTCAATAGCAATCAGCCCCAGCATTTT. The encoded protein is CASSSPGTFLNSNQPQHF.

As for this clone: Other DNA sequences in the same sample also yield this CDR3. In DNA form, the CDR3 reads TGCGCCAGCAGTACAGGGGCGGGTACCGAAGCTTTCTTT. Translating gives CASSTGAGTEAFF. The genes are TRBV10-1 and TRBJ1-1, with 7 bases matching TRBD1. CDR3 size: 13 residues. Trimming took 5 bases from V and 8 from J; bases not matched to a gene: 8. In germline, CDR1 is WNHNN, CDR2 SYGVQD (reference sequence).

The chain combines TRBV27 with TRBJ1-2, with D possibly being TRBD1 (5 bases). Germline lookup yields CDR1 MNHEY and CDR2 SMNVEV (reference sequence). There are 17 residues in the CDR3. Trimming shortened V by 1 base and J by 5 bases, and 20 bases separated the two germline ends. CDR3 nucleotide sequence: TGTGCCAGCAGTTTATGGGGGGGTTTAATCTCGGATTATGGCTACACCTTC. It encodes CASSLWGGLISDYGYTF.

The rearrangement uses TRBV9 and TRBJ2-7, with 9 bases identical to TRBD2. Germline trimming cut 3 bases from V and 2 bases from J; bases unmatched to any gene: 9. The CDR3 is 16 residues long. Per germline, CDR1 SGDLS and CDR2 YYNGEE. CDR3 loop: CASSAQPGLATYEQYF. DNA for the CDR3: TGTGCCAGCAGCGCCCAGCCGGGACTAGCAACCTACGAGCAGTACTTC.